The following is a T cell receptor beta chain sequence with its context. CDR1 and CDR2 from the germline V gene are SGDLS and YYNGEE. The V gene lost 7 bases and the J gene lost 0 bases, with 11 bases spanning the gap. The CDR3 is 14 residues long. The source of the sample is a study of blood T cell repertoires in COVID-19. This table comes from immunoSEQ multiplex PCR, and its TCRdb copy is limited to in-frame clones, with some not included. The sample carries about 280,000 clones, approximately 91% recorded once. This sequence joins TRBV9 and TRBJ2-1, with TRBD2 as a possible D gene (7 bases). This clonotype was sampled from a man younger than 30 with active or convalescent COVID-19. Material: peripheral blood. CDR3 region: CASRGADSYNEQFF. For the CDR3, the DNA is TGTGCCAGCCGGGGGGCGGACTCCTACAATGAGCAGTTCTTC.